Presented here are 32 T cell receptor beta chains from one specimen sequenced in a study of blood T cell repertoires in COVID-19. TCRdb's table, derived via immunoSEQ multiplex PCR, lists solely in-frame clones and lacks some. The sample has around 220,000 clones; almost 90% are singletons. Sequencing was performed on peripheral blood. Receptors originate from a man younger than 30 with active or convalescent COVID-19.

The gene calls are TRBV28 and TRBJ1-3; no reliable D call. This CDR3 has 16 amino acids. With 3 bases removed from V and 3 bases from J, the gap between germline ends came to 15 bases. Germline V gives CDR1 MDHEN, CDR2 SYDVKM. The CDR3 here is CASSFPKTPGGNTIYF. The DNA of the CDR3 is TGTGCCAGCAGTTTTCCCAAGACGCCGGGTGGAAACACCATATATTTT.

The chain is built from TRBV27 and TRBJ2-1; the match to TRBD2 covers 10 bases. CDR1 and CDR2 from the germline V gene are MNHEY and SMNVEV (reference sequence). The CDR3 consists of 15 residues. V trimming: 6 bases; J trimming: 4 bases; junction bases outside the gene matches: 6. The CDR3 loop is CASSPGLAVYNEQFF. The CDR3 region has the DNA TGTGCCAGCAGCCCCGGACTAGCGGTTTACAATGAGCAGTTCTTC.

The chain joins TRBV27 to TRBJ2-2; TRBD2 agrees at 9 bases. The CDR3 length is 16 residues. The J segment lost 6 bases and the V segment lost 5 bases, leaving 10 bases of the junction unmatched. Germline-derived CDR1 and CDR2 are MNHEY and SMNVEV (reference sequence). CDR3 coding DNA: TGTGCCAGCAGTGGGATAGCGGGAGTGGGCGCCGGGGAGCTGTTTTTT. Amino acids: CASSGIAGVGAGELFF.

The rearrangement joins TRBV7-8 to TRBJ2-1; 7 nucleotides align to TRBD1. V lost 5 bases and J lost 11; bases outside the gene matches: 21. The CDR3 has 17 residues. Germline CDR1 SGHVS, CDR2 FQNEAQ. DNA for the CDR3: TGTGCCAGCAGCCCTCTCCTCCGGTCGACAGGGCTCCCCCAGCAGTTCTTC. Its protein product is CASSPLLRSTGLPQQFF.

The V call is TRBV10-3, the J call TRBJ2-1; a weak D match, TRBD2 (6 bases). The germline V gene encodes CDR1 ENHRY and CDR2 SYGVKD. CDR3 length equals 13 residues. Between the trimmed V and J ends, which lost 10 bases and 2 bases, there was a span of 12 bases. The CDR3 region is CANSGAPYNEQFF. The DNA of the CDR3 is TGTGCCAATAGCGGAGCCCCCTACAATGAGCAGTTCTTC.

Here the CDR3 reads CARVKSQANYGYTF. CDR3 bases: TGTGCCCGGGTAAAGAGTCAAGCTAACTATGGCTACACCTTC. The rearrangement joins TRBV30 to TRBJ1-2; D is unresolved. CDR3 length: 14 residues. Germline lookup yields CDR1 GTSNPN and CDR2 SVGIG (reference sequence). V was pared by 8 bases and J by 0 bases, with 16 bases between.

The chain employs TRBV7-8 and TRBJ1-4; D is unclear. The CDR3 consists of 14 residues. V gave up 3 bases and J gave up 0 bases, with 5 bases separating them. Germline V gives CDR1 SGHVS, CDR2 FQNEAQ. DNA for the CDR3: TGTGCCAGCAGCTTGGAGGCAACTAATGAAAAACTGTTTTTT. Residues: CASSLEATNEKLFF.

The V gene is TRBV19, the J gene TRBJ2-5; 8 bases line up with TRBD2. Germline CDR1 is LNHDA and CDR2 is SQIVND (reference sequence). The CDR3 sequence is 15 residues long. The V gene end was trimmed by 2 bases and the J gene end by 4 bases; junction bases not matched to a gene: 6. CDR3 region: CASSIIWTSLETQYF. In DNA form, the CDR3 reads TGTGCCAGTAGTATAATATGGACTAGCTTAGAGACCCAGTACTTC.

This clone showed up just once. V gene TRBV5-1 combines with J gene TRBJ2-3, with TRBD1 as a possible D gene (6 bases). The CDR3 is made up of 16 amino acids. Germline V gene data show CDR1 as SGHRS and CDR2 as YFSETQ. The V gene lost 4 bases and the J gene lost 2 bases, with 17 bases spanning the gap. CDR3 sequence reads: CASSGGSGHSTDTQYF. The DNA for the CDR3 is TGCGCCAGCAGCGGGGGCAGCGGACACTCCACAGATACGCAGTATTTT.

The genes are TRBV6-1 and TRBJ2-7; 11 positions match TRBD2. Germline loops: CDR1 MNHNS, CDR2 SASEGT. The CDR3 has 15 amino acids. V lost 1 base and J lost 4; bases outside the gene matches: 3. CDR3 protein: CASSEETSGSYEQYF. The CDR3 DNA follows: TGTGCCAGCAGTGAAGAAACTAGCGGGAGTTACGAGCAGTACTTC.

The J gene is TRBJ1-2, the V gene TRBV9; a possible D gene is TRBD1 (6 bases). CDR1 and CDR2 from the germline V gene are SGDLS and YYNGEE. This CDR3 spans 14 amino acids. Trimming stripped 4 bases from V and 0 bases from J, with 10 bases between. The CDR3 DNA follows: TGTGCCAGCAGCCCCAACAGGGCTAACTATGGCTACACCTTC. Encoded protein: CASSPNRANYGYTF.

The chain joins TRBV2 to TRBJ1-6, with D possibly matching TRBD1 (6 bases). The CDR3 has 13 amino acids. The germline V gene has CDR1 SNHLY and CDR2 FYNNEI. V was shortened by 9 bases and J by 9 bases, with 15 bases between the two germline ends. In DNA form, the CDR3 reads TGTGCCAGTTCCGGGACAATGAGTTCACCCCTCCACTTT. This sequence encodes CASSGTMSSPLHF.

J is TRBJ2-7 and V is TRBV29-1; 9 bases line up with TRBD1. The CDR3 has 11 residues. Per germline, CDR1 SQVTM and CDR2 ANQGSEA. Trimming cost V 6 bases and J 5 bases; bases outside gene matches: 2. As DNA, the CDR3 is TGCAGCGTCGACAGGGGGGACGAGCAGTACTTC. Translating it yields CSVDRGDEQYF.

The chain links TRBV28 to TRBJ2-7; TRBD1 matches 7 bases. The CDR3 has 14 residues. Trimming cost V 6 bases and J 2 bases; bases outside gene matches: 7. Germline V gene sequence: CDR1 MDHEN, CDR2 SYDVKM. Here the CDR3 DNA reads TGTGCCAGCAGATTTTCGGGACAGACCTACGAGCAGTACTTC. Its translation is CASRFSGQTYEQYF. The variable domain in full, completed from reference TRBV28 and TRBJ2-7, reads DVKVTQSSRYLVKRTGEKVFLECVQDMDHENMFWYRQDPGLGLRLIYFSYDVKMKEKGDIPEGYSVSREKKERFSLILESASTNQTSMYLCASRFSGQTYEQYFGPGTRLTVT.

This clone was picked up a small number of times. The J gene is TRBJ2-7, the V gene TRBV30; D not resolved. Per germline, CDR1 GTSNPN and CDR2 SVGIG (reference sequence). Trimming shortened V by 0 bases and J by 7 bases, and 10 bases separated the two germline ends. The CDR3 contains 12 residues. The CDR3 nucleotides read TGTGCCTGGAGTGTAACCCGTCGGGAGCAGTACTTC. This sequence encodes CAWSVTRREQYF. Looking up the rest from reference TRBV30 and TRBJ2-7 gives the full variable domain: SQTIHQWPATLVQPVGSPLSLECTVEGTSNPNLYWYRQAAGRGLQLLFYSVGIGQISSEVPQNLSASRPQDRQFILSSKKLLLSDSGFYLCAWSVTRREQYFGPGTRLTVT.

The chain has TRBV19 and TRBJ2-2; a possible D gene is TRBD2 (5 bases). Germline values: CDR1 LNHDA, CDR2 SQIVND (reference sequence). V was shortened by 3 bases and J by 8 bases, with 16 bases between the two germline ends. CDR3 length: 15 residues. The CDR3: CASSISRRPGGELFF. The CDR3 nucleotides read TGTGCCAGTAGTATCTCCCGCCGGCCGGGGGGGGAGCTGTTTTTT.

This chain links TRBV11-3 with TRBJ2-2; D not resolved. CDR1 is SGHNT, CDR2 YENEEA, per germline. V gave up 4 bases and J gave up 7 bases, with 10 bases separating them. The CDR3 loop spans 13 amino acids. Here the CDR3 reads CASSWAVGGELFF. In DNA, the CDR3 is TGTGCCAGCAGCTGGGCAGTGGGCGGGGAGCTGTTTTTT. Looking up the rest from reference TRBV11-3 and TRBJ2-2 gives the full variable domain: EAGVVQSPRYKIIEKKQPVAFWCNPISGHNTLYWYLQNLGQGPELLIRYENEEAVDDSQLPKDRFSAERLKGVDSTLKIQPAELGDSAVYLCASSWAVGGELFFGEGSRLTVL.

The chain uses TRBV5-1 and TRBJ2-1, with 10 bases that match TRBD2. The length of the CDR3 is 16 residues. V trimming: 0 bases; J trimming: 8 bases; junction bases outside the gene matches: 8. CDR1 is SGHRS, CDR2 YFSETQ, per germline. This CDR3 reads CASSLDLAGAHDEQFF. The CDR3 DNA reads as TGCGCCAGCAGCTTGGATCTAGCGGGAGCTCATGATGAGCAGTTCTTC. Combining the CDR3 with reference TRBV5-1 and TRBJ2-1 gives the whole variable domain KAGVTQTPRYLIKTRGQQVTLSCSPISGHRSVSWYQQTPGQGLQFLFEYFSETQRNKGNFPGRFSGRQFSNSRSEMNVSTLELGDSALYLCASSLDLAGAHDEQFFGPGTRLTVL.

This sequence joins TRBV7-2 and TRBJ2-1, with TRBD1 as a possible D gene (6 bases). CDR1 is SGHTA, CDR2 FQGNSA, per germline. CDR3 size: 15 residues. V gave up 1 base and J gave up 9 bases, with 16 bases separating them. CDR3 amino acids: CASSLDSTGSGEQFF. CDR3 bases: TGTGCCAGCAGCTTAGACTCCACAGGGAGCGGTGAGCAGTTCTTC. Variable domain in full (rest from reference TRBV7-2 and TRBJ2-1): GAGVSQSPSNKVTEKGKDVELRCDPISGHTALYWYRQSLGQGLEFLIYFQGNSAPDKSGLPSDRFSAERTGGSVSTLTIQRTQQEDSAVYLCASSLDSTGSGEQFFGPGTRLTVL.

The chain has TRBV2 and TRBJ2-7; D is perhaps TRBD1 (6 bases). The CDR3 is 13 amino acids. From germline, CDR1 is SNHLY and CDR2 FYNNEI. V dropped 7 bases and J dropped 5 bases, with 15 bases sitting between them. In nucleotides, the CDR3 is TGTGCCAGCAAGGGGTACAGGGCCCACGAGCAGTACTTC. It specifies CASKGYRAHEQYF.

The rearrangement links TRBV11-2 to TRBJ2-7; 7 nucleotides align to TRBD2. The V and J ends lost 4 bases and 3 bases, in that order; junction bases with no gene match: 9. This CDR3 contains 15 residues. Germline V gene lookup returns CDR1 SGHAT and CDR2 FQNNGV. The CDR3 is CASSSPGGGVYEQYF. In DNA, the CDR3 is TGTGCCAGCAGCTCTCCGGGAGGAGGAGTCTACGAGCAGTACTTC.

This clone was found once. This rearrangement joins TRBV9 to TRBJ1-1, with D possibly matching TRBD1 (6 bases). CDR1 is SGDLS and CDR2 is YYNGEE in the germline V gene. Trimming shortened V by 3 bases and J by 3 bases, and 15 bases separated the two germline ends. CDR3 length: 15 amino acids. The CDR3 here is CASSARGGAHTEAFF. The CDR3 DNA reads TGTGCCAGCAGCGCCCGAGGGGGGGCGCACACTGAAGCTTTCTTT. Using reference TRBV9 and TRBJ1-1 for the parts outside the CDR3, the full variable domain is DSGVTQTPKHLITATGQRVTLRCSPRSGDLSVYWYQQSLDQGLQFLIQYYNGEERAKGNILERFSAQQFPDLHSELNLSSLELGDSALYFCASSARGGAHTEAFFGQGTRLTVV.

V gene TRBV6-5 combines with J gene TRBJ1-1, with TRBD1 identical over 8 bases. The germline V gene has CDR1 MNHEY and CDR2 SVGAGI. The V and J ends lost 5 bases and 5 bases, in that order; junction bases with no gene match: 7. The CDR3 spans 14 residues. The CDR3 nucleotides are TGTGCCAGCAGTCTTCGGACAGGGTGGACTGAAGCTTTCTTT. Translation: CASSLRTGWTEAFF.

The chain employs TRBV28 and TRBJ2-1; 13 positions agree with TRBD2. The CDR3 loop spans 15 amino acids. V was pared by 4 bases and J by 4 bases, with 1 base of the junction left unmatched. Germline V gene lookup returns CDR1 MDHEN and CDR2 SYDVKM. CDR3 bases: TGTGCCAGCAGTTCACTAGCGGGAGGGTACAATGAGCAGTTCTTC. Translating gives CASSSLAGGYNEQFF.

Worth noting for this clone: An end of the junction differs from the germline gene, which may be a read error. The V call is TRBV5-1, the J call TRBJ2-2, with a tentative D call TRBD2 (5 bases). CDR3 length: 15 residues. Per germline, CDR1 SGHRS and CDR2 YFSETQ. The CDR3 DNA sequence: TGCGCCAGCAGCTTCTTTGCGGGTGACACGGGGGAGCTGTTTTTT. It specifies CASSFFAGDTGELFF.

V is TRBV30 and J is TRBJ1-3; D remains ambiguous. Germline V lookup: CDR1 GTSNPN, CDR2 SVGIG (reference sequence). V lost 6 bases to trimming and J lost 1 base, with 13 bases between them. This CDR3 spans 14 amino acids. CDR3 amino acids: CACYFRESGNTIYF. The CDR3 nucleotides are TGTGCCTGTTATTTTAGGGAGTCTGGAAACACCATATATTTT.

The chain carries TRBV27 and TRBJ1-5, with D perhaps matching TRBD1 (5 bases). The CDR3 is 14 residues long. Looked up from germline, CDR1 is MNHEY and CDR2 is SMNVEV (reference sequence). V was cut by 3 bases and J by 3 bases, with 9 bases left in between. Written as DNA, the CDR3 is TGTGCCAGCAGTTTCGGCAGGGTCAATCAGCCCCAGCATTTT. Its protein product is CASSFGRVNQPQHF.

The rearrangement links TRBV7-2 to TRBJ2-2; D might be TRBD1 (5 bases). Germline CDR1 reads SGHTA; CDR2 reads FQGNSA. V lost 5 bases and J 4 bases, leaving 11 bases between the germline ends. The CDR3 covers 14 residues. The CDR3 bases are TGTGCCAGCAGCGTCGCAGGGTTCACCGGGGAGCTGTTTTTT. Encoded protein: CASSVAGFTGELFF.

The V call is TRBV24-1, the J call TRBJ2-1, with 9 bases identical to TRBD1. The V segment lost 6 bases and the J segment 3 bases; nucleotides outside the gene matches: 8. Germline V lookup: CDR1 KGHDR, CDR2 SFDVKD. The CDR3 runs to 16 residues. The CDR3 loop reads CATSHGGQGNYNEQFF. The DNA of the CDR3 is TGTGCCACCAGTCACGGAGGACAGGGGAACTACAATGAGCAGTTCTTC.

The chain couples TRBV11-3 to TRBJ2-7; D is perhaps TRBD1 (6 bases). Germline V gene lookup returns CDR1 SGHNT and CDR2 YENEEA. This CDR3 spans 16 amino acids. Trimming took off 1 base at V and 3 bases at J, with 16 bases between the two ends. The CDR3 coding sequence is TGTGCCAGCAGCTTAGTGAGGGACGACAGGTACTACGAGCAGTACTTC. It specifies CASSLVRDDRYYEQYF. Full variable domain (outside the CDR3, taken from reference TRBV11-3 and TRBJ2-7): EAGVVQSPRYKIIEKKQPVAFWCNPISGHNTLYWYLQNLGQGPELLIRYENEEAVDDSQLPKDRFSAERLKGVDSTLKIQPAELGDSAVYLCASSLVRDDRYYEQYFGPGTRLTVT.

The V call is TRBV4-1, the J call TRBJ1-4, with a weak D call TRBD1 (6 bases). Trimming took off 1 base at V and 8 bases at J, with 14 bases between the two ends. The CDR3 has 15 residues. The V gene's germline CDR1 is MGHRA and CDR2 YSYEKL. The CDR3 nucleotides are TGCGCCAGCAGCCAAGGCCAGGGGATTCGAGAAAAACTGTTTTTT. Translation: CASSQGQGIREKLFF.

The gene calls are TRBV6-1 and TRBJ2-2, with TRBD1 identical over 9 bases. The CDR3 has 15 residues. Germline values: CDR1 MNHNS, CDR2 SASEGT. The ends lost 3 bases at V and 5 bases at J; junction bases unmatched: 4. The CDR3 loop is CASSEQDRGTGELFF. The CDR3 DNA reads as TGTGCCAGCAGTGAGCAGGACAGGGGAACCGGGGAGCTGTTTTTT.